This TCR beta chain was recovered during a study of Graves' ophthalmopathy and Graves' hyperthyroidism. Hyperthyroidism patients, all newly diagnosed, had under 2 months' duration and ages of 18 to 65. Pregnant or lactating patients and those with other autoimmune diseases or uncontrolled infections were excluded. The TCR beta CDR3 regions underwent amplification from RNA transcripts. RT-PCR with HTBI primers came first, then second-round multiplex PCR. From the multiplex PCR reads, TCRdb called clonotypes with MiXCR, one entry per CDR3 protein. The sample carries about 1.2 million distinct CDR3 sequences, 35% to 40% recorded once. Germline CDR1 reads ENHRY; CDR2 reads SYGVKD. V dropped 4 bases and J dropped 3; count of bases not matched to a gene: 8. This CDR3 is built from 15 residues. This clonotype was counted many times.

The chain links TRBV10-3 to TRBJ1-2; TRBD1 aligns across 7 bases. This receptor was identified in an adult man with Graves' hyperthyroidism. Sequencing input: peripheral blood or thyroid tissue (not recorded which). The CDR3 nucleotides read TGTGCCATCAGTGGGGGCCGACAGGGTCACTATGGCTACACCTTC. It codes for CAISGGRQGHYGYTF.